This T cell receptor (beta chain) was sequenced for a study of post-analysis software for immune sequencing data (dated by TCRdb to between 2014 and 2017). For the study in its entirety: Disease courses on record covered relapsing-remitting, secondary progressive and progressive-relapsing multiple sclerosis, though some patients had no subtype annotation. A subset of samples was prepared in parallel using single-end sample barcoding, then pooled and co-amplified after Illumina adapter ligation. The patient repertoires were compared against about a dozen previously published healthy control repertoires obtained from donors aged roughly 6 to 25 years. What the work shows at the level of the full study, not this receptor alone: Compared with controls, multiple sclerosis patients had significantly lower normalized Chao1 diversity, a finding suggesting substantial peripheral T-cell clonal expansion. Significantly higher frequencies in patients than in controls were found for about five TRBV segments, including TRBV5-6, TRBV5-1 and TRBV20-1. The multiple sclerosis patient group was slightly younger than the control group. Direct clustering with F measure showed strong co-clustering of samples prepared in the same batch, prompting a batch-effect correction.

Per the publication, the time point label means: second blood draw from one MS patient after hematopoietic stem cell transplantation. To demonstrate the VDJtools post-analysis software, TCR beta repertoires were profiled from the peripheral blood of 13 young patients with multiple sclerosis. Multiple sclerosis patients were children and adolescents aged roughly 6 to 17 years. Library generation was performed with PCR. Sequencing took place on an Illumina HiSeq 2500. To reduce PCR and sequencing biases, unique molecular identifiers were built into the TCR beta cDNA libraries. Some 500,000 cDNA molecules were obtained for every 1 to 10 million input T cells, so each molecule roughly corresponded to one T cell. The same protocol used for the earlier healthy control dataset was applied to prepare and sequence the patient libraries. Samples belonging to the same batch were prepared together, multiplexed and sequenced on a shared HiSeq lane. The paper's processing steps were these. Raw barcoded reads were processed with MIGEC, discarding single-read molecular identifier groups before consensus assembly and CDR3 extraction. VDJtools was used for post-analysis of the clonotype tables, and diversity was normalized by down-sampling every dataset to the size of the smallest sample. In repertoire overlap clustering, CDR3 amino acid sequences, but not nucleotide sequences, were matched to correct batch-related cross-sample contamination. Starting from the raw public reads, TCRdb applied fastp trimming at Q25, assembled clones with MiXCR and retained in-frame beta chains. Records with the same CDR3 protein are collapsed into one entry carrying the most frequent genes and DNA. The V and J calls and clone size come from TCRdb's table, not from the authors' own analysis. The sample records 160,000 or so distinct CDR3 sequences, around 34% of which are singletons. The ten largest account for 28% of the sample.

Taken from cysteine to phenylalanine, the CDR3 has 14 residues. The CDR3 DNA has 42 bases and is translated from base 1. From the germline V gene, CDR1 is SGHVS and CDR2 is FNYEAQ. V ends up 1 base short and J 8 bases short, with an unmatched junction base count of 3. This clonotype was observed a few times. Its recognized antigen is unknown. One base away there is no much larger clone; base qualities are not given. The chain joins TRBV7-6 to TRBJ2-1, with 9 central nucleotides matching TRBD2. The sequence was collected from a girl under 18 with multiple sclerosis. Donor details come from another sample of the same person, matched by shared clones. Sequenced here: blood, sampled after autologous hematopoietic stem cell transplantation. The nucleotide sequence reads as follows: TGTGCCAGCAGCTTAGGAGCGGGAGGCCATGAGCAGTTCTTC. The translation is CASSLGAGGHEQFF. Supplemented by the reference TRBV7-6 and TRBJ2-1 proteins around the CDR3, the complete variable domain is GAGVSQSPRYKVTKRGQDVALRCDPISGHVSLYWYRQALGQGPEFLTYFNYEAQQDKSGLPNDRFSAERPEGSISTLTIQRTEQRDSAMYRCASSLGAGGHEQFFGPGTRLTVL.